This record concerns one T cell receptor (beta chain) sequence. This sample stems from a study of blood T cell repertoires in COVID-19. CDR1 is WSHSY and CDR2 is SAAADI in the germline V gene. CDR3 length equals 12 residues. Deletions cut 3 bases from V and 5 bases from J, with 5 bases between. Method: immunoSEQ multiplex PCR; TCRdb's copy keeps in-frame clones and lacks some. The sample lists approximately 220,000 clones, approximately 81% occurring once. The specimen was peripheral blood. The clonotype comes from a woman aged 60-70 years who had recovered from COVID-19. The rearrangement uses TRBV10-2 and TRBJ1-5; D call uncertain. DNA of the CDR3: TGCGCCAGCAGTGACAGTTATCAGCCCCAGCATTTT. Protein: CASSDSYQPQHF.